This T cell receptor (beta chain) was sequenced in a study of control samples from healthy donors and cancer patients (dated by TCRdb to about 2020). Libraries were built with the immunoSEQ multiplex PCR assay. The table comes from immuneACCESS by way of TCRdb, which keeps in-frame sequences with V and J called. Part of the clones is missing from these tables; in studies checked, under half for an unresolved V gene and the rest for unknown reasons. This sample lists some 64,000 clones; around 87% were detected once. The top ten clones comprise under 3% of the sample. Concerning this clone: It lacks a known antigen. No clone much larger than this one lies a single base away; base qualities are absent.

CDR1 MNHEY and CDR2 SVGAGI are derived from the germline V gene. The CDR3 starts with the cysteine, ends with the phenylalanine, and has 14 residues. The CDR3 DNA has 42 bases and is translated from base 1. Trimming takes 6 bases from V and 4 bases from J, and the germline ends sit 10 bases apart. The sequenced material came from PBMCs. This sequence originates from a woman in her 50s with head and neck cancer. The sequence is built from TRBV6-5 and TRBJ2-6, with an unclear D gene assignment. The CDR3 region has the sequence CASRSDQGANVLTF. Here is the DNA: TGTGCCAGCAGGAGCGATCAGGGGGCCAACGTCCTGACTTTC.